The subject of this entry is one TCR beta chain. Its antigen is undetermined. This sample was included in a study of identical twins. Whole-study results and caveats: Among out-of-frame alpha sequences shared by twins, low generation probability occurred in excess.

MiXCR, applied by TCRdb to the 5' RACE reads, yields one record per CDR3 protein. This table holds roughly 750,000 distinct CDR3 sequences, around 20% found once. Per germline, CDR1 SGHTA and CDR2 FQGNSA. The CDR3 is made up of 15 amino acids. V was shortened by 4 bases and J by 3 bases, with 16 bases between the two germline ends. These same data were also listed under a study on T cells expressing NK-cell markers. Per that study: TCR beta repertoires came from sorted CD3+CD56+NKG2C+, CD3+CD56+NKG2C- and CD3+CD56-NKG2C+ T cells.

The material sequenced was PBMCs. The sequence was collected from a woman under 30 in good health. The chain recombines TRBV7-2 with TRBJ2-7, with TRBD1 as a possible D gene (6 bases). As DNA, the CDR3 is TGTGCCAGCAGCTCACCCGGGACAACAAACTACGAGCAGTACTTC. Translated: CASSSPGTTNYEQYF.